Below, 9 T cell receptor beta chains from the same sample are listed, as sequenced in a study of blood T cell repertoires in COVID-19. Libraries were prepared by immunoSEQ multiplex PCR; TCRdb keeps only in-frame clonotypes and omits some of them. The sample has about 75,000 clones; 80% to 90% are singletons. Specimen: peripheral blood. These receptors came from a woman between 50 and 59 years old with acute or convalescent COVID-19.

The chain has TRBV18 and TRBJ2-5; 11 nucleotides align to TRBD1. The CDR3 loop spans 16 amino acids. The germline CDR1 and CDR2 sequences are KGHSH and LQKENI. V was pared by 2 bases and J by 4 bases, with 6 bases of the junction left unmatched. The CDR3: CASSPGDRGTRETQYF. The CDR3 DNA is TGTGCCAGCTCACCAGGGGACAGGGGGACTCGAGAGACCCAGTACTTC.

The V call is TRBV10-3, the J call TRBJ2-7; perhaps TRBD1 as D (5 bases). The CDR3 is made up of 15 amino acids. Germline V gives CDR1 ENHRY, CDR2 SYGVKD. The V end lost 7 bases, the J end lost 2 bases, and 18 bases lay between the germline ends. CDR3 sequence (DNA): TGTGCCATCAAAACGACAGCCTCTTTCCCCTACGAGCAGTACTTC. Its translation is CAIKTTASFPYEQYF.

The chain joins TRBV19 to TRBJ1-1; 9 nucleotides match TRBD1. V shed 4 bases and J 4 bases; nucleotides not matched to a gene: 1. The V gene's germline CDR1 is LNHDA and CDR2 SQIVND (reference sequence). There are 13 residues in the CDR3. CDR3 nucleotides: TGTGCCAGTAGTAAGGACAGGGGCACTGAAGCTTTCTTT. It specifies CASSKDRGTEAFF.

The V and J genes are TRBV15 and TRBJ1-6, with D possibly being TRBD1 (6 bases). V was cut by 2 bases and J by 11 bases, with 13 bases left in between. The germline CDR1 and CDR2 sequences are LNHNV and YYDKDF (reference sequence). The CDR3 totals 14 residues. The CDR3 loop is CATSRPGKGAPLHF. The CDR3 DNA sequence: TGTGCCACCAGCAGACCCGGGAAGGGGGCACCCCTCCACTTT.

This sequence joins TRBV6-5 and TRBJ2-7; D perhaps matches TRBD2 (6 bases). Per germline, CDR1 MNHEY and CDR2 SVGAGI. Trimming took 8 bases from V and 2 from J, leaving 16 bases between them. The CDR3 totals 14 residues. The CDR3 DNA reads as TGTGCCAGCGGTCGGGGGACGAAGACCTACGAGCAGTACTTC. Translated: CASGRGTKTYEQYF.

The chain links TRBV29-1 to TRBJ2-7, with 13 bases lining up with TRBD2. This CDR3 is built from 15 residues. The V gene end was trimmed by 2 bases and the J gene end by 4 bases; junction bases not matched to a gene: 5. Looked up from germline, CDR1 is SQVTM and CDR2 is ANQGSEA. CDR3 in amino acids: CSVELLGLAGYEQYF. As DNA, the CDR3 is TGCAGCGTTGAATTGTTGGGACTAGCGGGGTACGAGCAGTACTTC.

The chain employs TRBV3-1 (or the pseudogene TRBV3-2) and TRBJ2-1, with D possibly being TRBD2 (5 bases). V was clipped by 3 bases and J by 6 bases, with 12 bases between them. The CDR3 is made up of 14 amino acids. Germline V gives CDR1 LGHDT, CDR2 YNNKEL (reference sequence). CDR3 DNA: TGTGCCAGCAGCCAGGGCCTAGCTTTCAATGAGCAGTTCTTC. This encodes CASSQGLAFNEQFF.

This clone was seen more than once but under ten times. V is TRBV7-2 and J is TRBJ1-1; possibly TRBD1 for D (5 bases). Germline loops: CDR1 SGHTA, CDR2 FQGNSA. Trimming cost V 2 bases and J 5 bases, with 12 bases left between them. There are 14 residues in the CDR3. The CDR3 coding sequence is TGTGCCAGCAGCTTACAGGGTGGGGGGACTGAAGCTTTCTTT. Translating gives CASSLQGGGTEAFF.

V usage is TRBV28 and J usage is TRBJ2-7; tentatively, D is TRBD1 (5 bases). Germline V gives CDR1 MDHEN, CDR2 SYDVKM. V lost 7 bases and J lost 4, with 20 bases in between. The CDR3 is made up of 15 amino acids. The CDR3: CASNPTALTLYEQYF. In DNA form, the CDR3 reads TGTGCCAGCAACCCGACAGCCCTCACCCTTTACGAGCAGTACTTC.